This is a list of T cell receptor beta chains from one sample in a study of STAT5B mutations in CD4+ large granular lymphocyte leukemia. Measured with immunoSEQ multiplex PCR; TCRdb has only the in-frame clones, and not every one. Among tens of thousands of clones listed, roughly 83% were seen once. Input material: CD4+ T cells from blood buffy coats. These receptors were taken from a human donor in good health. The CDR3 runs from the conserved cysteine through the conserved F or W. D genes are given only for firm matches. Rows give clone size only sometimes, using once, few, many, or a class for an expanded clone.

>TRBV28|-|-|TRBJ2-2
TGTGCCAGCAGTTTAAGTGGCACCGGGGAGCTGTTTTTT
CASSLSGTGELFF
>TRBV6-5|-|-|TRBJ1-6
TGTGCCACCTCATGGGGCCGTGTCTCACCCCTCCACTTT
CATSWGRVSPLHF
>TRBV4-1|TRBD1|once|TRBJ1-4
TGCGCCAGCAGCCAAGGAGACAGGGGGGAGTTAGGTGAAAAACTGTTTTTT
CASSQGDRGELGEKLFF
>TRBV7-6|-|-|TRBJ2-3
TGTGCCAGCAGCTTAGCGCGGACAGAAACAGATACGCAGTATTTT
CASSLARTETDTQYF
>TRBV18|-|-|TRBJ1-5
TGTGCCAGCTCACCACGGCCTGGGGGACAGCCCCAGCATTTT
CASSPRPGGQPQHF
>TRBV30|-|few|TRBJ1-1
TGTGCCTGCAGTAGGGAGGGAAGGACGGCCGAGGCTTTCTTT
CACSREGRTAEAFF
>TRBV6-6|-|few|TRBJ2-7
TGTGCCAGCAGTTACCCCCAGAGCTCCTACGAGCAGTACTTC
CASSYPQSSYEQYF
>TRBV6-1|TRBD1|-|TRBJ2-5
TGTGCCAGCAGTTTAGCCCAGGGGGCAGGGGAGACCCAGTACTTC
CASSLAQGAGETQYF
>TRBV2|-|-|TRBJ2-2
TGTGCCAGCAGTGAAGTTGCGGGGGCAGCCGGGGAGCTGTTTTTT
CASSEVAGAAGELFF
>TRBV4-2|-|-|TRBJ2-7
TGTGCCAGCAGCCAAGCCCACGGGGAAGGGTACGAGCAGTACTTC
CASSQAHGEGYEQYF
>TRBV9|TRBD1|once|TRBJ2-6
TGTGCCAGCAGCTCGGACAGGGGGCGATTATCTGGGGCCAACGTCCTGACTTTC
CASSSDRGRLSGANVLTF
>TRBV5-1|-|-|TRBJ1-6
TGCGCCAGCAGCTTGCGGGCAGATAATTCACCCCTCCACTTT
CASSLRADNSPLHF
>TRBV2|-|-|TRBJ2-7
TGTGCCAGCAGTGATTACCCCTACGAGCAGTACTTC
CASSDYPYEQYF
>TRBV5-5|-|-|TRBJ2-3
TGTGCCAGTCACAGAGAGTCCACAGATACGCAGTATTTT
CASHRESTDTQYF
>TRBV28|-|-|TRBJ1-4
TGTGCCAGCAGCCCTCACGGAACTAATGAAAAACTGTTTTTT
CASSPHGTNEKLFF
>TRBV4-2|TRBD2|-|TRBJ2-7
TGTGCCAGCAGCCCGGGAGCTAGCGGGACCACAATATCCTACGAGCAGTACTTC
CASSPGASGTTISYEQYF
>TRBV7-9|TRBD2|-|TRBJ2-7
TGTGCCAGCAGCCGCAGCGGGGGCGAGCAGTACTTC
CASSRSGGEQYF
>TRBV6-6|-|-|TRBJ1-2
TGTGCCAGCATTTCCGGGACGTATAATGGCTACACCTTC
CASISGTYNGYTF
>TRBV11-3|-|-|TRBJ2-2
TGTGCCAGCAGCTTAATCGGCCCCCTGGTGTTTTTT
CASSLIGPLVFF
>TRBV10-3|TRBD2|-|TRBJ2-1
TGTGCCATCAGTGGACTAGCGGGAGTTGAGCAGTTCTTC
CAISGLAGVEQFF
>TRBV6-6|TRBD1|few|TRBJ1-3
TGTGCCAGCAGTTCGACAGGGGGCCGAGGAAACACCATATATTTT
CASSSTGGRGNTIYF
>TRBV29-1|-|-|TRBJ2-7
TGCAGCGCCGCCGGGACAATAACCTACGAGCAGTACTTC
CSAAGTITYEQYF
>TRBV7-9|-|-|TRBJ2-5
TGTGCCAGCAGCGGAAAAGAGACCCAGTACTTC
CASSGKETQYF
>TRBV5-5|TRBD1|once|TRBJ2-2
TGTGCCAGCAGCTTCGGACAGGGCGTTACCGGGGAGCTGTTTTTT
CASSFGQGVTGELFF
>TRBV19|TRBD1|few|TRBJ1-1
TGTGCCAGTAGTCGCCGACAGGGCTCTGAAGCTTTCTTT
CASSRRQGSEAFF
>TRBV2|-|-|TRBJ1-1
TGTGCCAGCAGTGAAGAGGTGAACACTGAAGCTTTCTTT
CASSEEVNTEAFF
>TRBV5-6|TRBD1|-|TRBJ2-2
TGTGCCAGCAGGGGACAGGGCGGCACCGGGGAGCTGTTTTTT
CASRGQGGTGELFF
>TRBV7-8|TRBD2|-|TRBJ2-1
TGTGCCAGCAGCCCTCTTACTAGCGGGGCCCACAATGAGCAGTTCTTC
CASSPLTSGAHNEQFF
>TRBV6-6|TRBD1|-|TRBJ1-2
TGTGCCAGCAGTTACACAGGGGGATCAGGTGGCTACACCTTC
CASSYTGGSGGYTF
>TRBV6-1|TRBD2|-|TRBJ2-6
TGTGCCAGCAGGGAATGGACTAGCGGGCCAAGCTCTGGGGCCAACGTCCTGACTTTC
CASREWTSGPSSGANVLTF
>TRBV10-2|TRBD2|-|TRBJ2-2
TGCGCCAGCAGTTTGACTAGCGGGAGAGCGGAGCTGTTTTTT
CASSLTSGRAELFF
>TRBV7-9|-|-|TRBJ1-1
TGTGCCAGCAGCTTAGTATCGGGGGTTCCCACTGAAGCTTTCTTT
CASSLVSGVPTEAFF
>TRBV18|TRBD1|once|TRBJ1-5
TGTGCCAGCTCACCACCCCAGGGGGGCAATCAGCCCCAGCATTTT
CASSPPQGGNQPQHF
>TRBV11-2|TRBD1|few|TRBJ2-5
TGTGCCAGCAGCTTAGCGGACAGGCTAACGGAGACCCAGTACTTC
CASSLADRLTETQYF
>TRBV7-8|-|-|TRBJ1-1
TGTGCCAGCAGCTTTCCACCTCTAGGTAACACTGAAGCTTTCTTT
CASSFPPLGNTEAFF
>TRBV14|TRBD1|few|TRBJ1-1
TGTGCCAGCAGAAGACAGGGGGAGAACACTGAAGCTTTCTTT
CASRRQGENTEAFF
>TRBV6-6|-|few|TRBJ1-5
TGTGCCAGCACCCACAGGGTCGTCAATCAGCCCCAGCATTTT
CASTHRVVNQPQHF
>TRBV18|-|-|TRBJ1-1
TGTGCCAGCTCACCAATGGCAGAACCCGAAGCTTTCTTT
CASSPMAEPEAFF
>TRBV12-5|TRBD1|-|TRBJ1-1
TGTGCTAGTGGTCGCAGGGGGCTTTTTGTTGACACTGAAGCTTTCTTT
CASGRRGLFVDTEAFF
>TRBV11-3|-|once|TRBJ2-3
TGTGCCAGCAGCTTTGGCGGCAGGGAAACAGATACGCAGTATTTT
CASSFGGRETDTQYF
>TRBV5-1|TRBD2|once|TRBJ2-3
TGCGCCAGCAGCCTGGTTAGCGGGACATTAGATACGCAGTATTTT
CASSLVSGTLDTQYF
>TRBV18|-|-|TRBJ2-5
TGTGCCAGCTCACCTCCGGGACGGCAAGAGACCCAGTACTTC
CASSPPGRQETQYF